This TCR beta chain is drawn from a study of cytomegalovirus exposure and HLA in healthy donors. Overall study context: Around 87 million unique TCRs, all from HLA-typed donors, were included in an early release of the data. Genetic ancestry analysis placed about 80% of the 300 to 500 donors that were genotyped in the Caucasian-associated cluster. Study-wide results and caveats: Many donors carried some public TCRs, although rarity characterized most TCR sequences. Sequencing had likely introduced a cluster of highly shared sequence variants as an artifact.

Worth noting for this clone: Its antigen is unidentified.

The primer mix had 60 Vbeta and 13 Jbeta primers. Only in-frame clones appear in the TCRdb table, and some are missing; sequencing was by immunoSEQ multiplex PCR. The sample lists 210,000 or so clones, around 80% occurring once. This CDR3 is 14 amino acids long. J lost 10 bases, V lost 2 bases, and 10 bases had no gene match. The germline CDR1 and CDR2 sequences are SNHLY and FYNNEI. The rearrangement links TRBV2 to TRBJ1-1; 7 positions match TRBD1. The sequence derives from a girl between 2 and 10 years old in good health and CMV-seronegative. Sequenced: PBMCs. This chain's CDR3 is CASSEKGLTGTAFF. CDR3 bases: TGTGCCAGCAGTGAAAAGGGGCTGACAGGGACAGCTTTCTTT.